Following are 31 T cell receptor beta chains from one sample sequenced in a study of T cells after yellow fever vaccination. TCRdb re-derived calls from the 5' RACE reads in MiXCR, one entry per CDR3 protein. The repertoire holds approximately 47,000 distinct CDR3 sequences, with around 6.4% as singletons. The sequenced sample was PBMCs, either bulk or a sorted T-cell subset (CD4+, CD8+, memory, or dextramer-sorted; not recorded which), obtained 45 days after the yellow fever booster vaccination. These receptors came from a man aged 30 to 45 who received the YFV17D yellow fever vaccine.

There are many counts of this clonotype. This chain links TRBV27 with TRBJ2-3; TRBD2 agrees at 9 bases. Germline V gene lookup returns CDR1 MNHEY and CDR2 SMNVEV (reference sequence). This CDR3 has 17 residues. The trim removed 6 bases at V and 0 bases at J, leaving 10 bases unmatched. As DNA, the CDR3 is TGTGCCAGCAGAGGGGGACTAGCCTCTAGGAGCACAGATACGCAGTATTTT. Its translation is CASRGGLASRSTDTQYF.

This clonotype was picked up many times. The chain combines TRBV29-1 with TRBJ2-1; the D is unclear. Germline values: CDR1 SQVTM, CDR2 ANQGSEA. The CDR3 has 17 residues. Trimming cost V 4 bases and J 0 bases, with 19 bases left between them. Here the CDR3 DNA reads TGCAGCGTTGGTTGGTCGTCAGGACGCGGCTCCTACAATGAGCAGTTCTTC. This translates into CSVGWSSGRGSYNEQFF.

This clonotype was counted at least ten times. The J gene is TRBJ2-1, the V gene TRBV4-2; 10 nucleotides align to TRBD2. The CDR3 has 18 amino acids. J gave up 1 base and V 1 base, and 7 bases lay outside the gene matches. Germline V gives CDR1 LGHNA, CDR2 YNFKEQ. CDR3 nucleotide sequence: TGTGCCAGCAGCCAAGTAGCGGGAGGTTTCGTGTCCTACAATGAGCAGTTCTTC. It codes for CASSQVAGGFVSYNEQFF.

This clonotype occurred many times. The genes are TRBV11-2 and TRBJ2-2; maybe TRBD1 (7 bases). With 5 bases removed from V and 4 bases from J, the gap between germline ends came to 23 bases. Germline CDR1 SGHAT, CDR2 FQNNGV. The length of the CDR3 is 18 residues. The CDR3 DNA is TGTGCCAGCAGCACAACTTATCGTCCAGGGGGGATCACCGGGGAGCTGTTTTTT. Translation: CASSTTYRPGGITGELFF. Full variable domain (rest looked up from reference TRBV11-2 and TRBJ2-2): EAGVAQSPRYKIIEKRQSVAFWCNPISGHATLYWYQQILGQGPKLLIQFQNNGVVDDSQLPKDRFSAERLKGVDSTLKIQPAKLEDSAVYLCASSTTYRPGGITGELFFGEGSRLTVL.

This clonotype was observed at least ten times. The V call is TRBV4-1, the J call TRBJ2-5; TRBD1 is a possible D gene (6 bases). Germline CDR1 reads MGHRA; CDR2 reads YSYEKL. The CDR3 runs 13 residues. Trimming removed 5 bases from V and 5 bases from J, with 12 bases in between. Written as DNA, the CDR3 is TGCGCCAGCAGCAAACAGGGCCGGGAGACCCAGTACTTC. This sequence encodes CASSKQGRETQYF.

This clonotype was counted ten times or more. The chain couples TRBV27 to TRBJ2-1, with 9 bases lining up with TRBD1. With 0 bases clipped from V and 6 bases from J, the junction kept 3 bases outside the gene matches. CDR1 MNHEY and CDR2 SMNVEV come from the germline V gene (reference sequence). CDR3 length: 15 amino acids. The CDR3 here is CASSLSRTGANEQFF. The CDR3 region has the DNA TGTGCCAGCAGTTTATCGAGGACAGGGGCCAATGAGCAGTTCTTC.

This chain joins TRBV20-1 and TRBJ1-5; D uncertain. CDR1 is DFQATT, CDR2 SNEGSKA, per germline (reference sequence). V lost 1 base, J lost 5 bases, and 6 bases lay in between. CDR3 length: 12 amino acids. The CDR3 bases are TGCAGTGCTAGAGTGACGGATCAGCCCCAGCATTTT. It is translated as CSARVTDQPQHF.

This clonotype was counted ten times or more. Here the CDR3 reads CSASARKGTARGGPQHF. The DNA for the CDR3 is TGCAGTGCTAGCGCCAGAAAGGGGACAGCAAGAGGAGGCCCCCAGCATTTT. The chain joins TRBV20-1 to TRBJ1-5; 7 bases are a match to TRBD1. This CDR3 region has 17 residues. V lost 3 bases to trimming and J lost 10 bases; unmatched junction nucleotides: 21. Germline V gene data show CDR1 as DFQATT and CDR2 as SNEGSKA (reference sequence).

This clonotype was observed at least ten times. V gene TRBV7-3 combines with J gene TRBJ2-1; 10 bases match TRBD1. Germline V gene sequence: CDR1 SGHTA, CDR2 FQGTGA. The CDR3 is 16 residues long. With V trimmed by 4 bases and J by 6 bases, 9 bases remained unmatched. CDR3 DNA: TGTGCCAGCAGCTCCCCGGGACAGGGGTTTCTCAATGAGCAGTTCTTC. This encodes CASSSPGQGFLNEQFF.

This clonotype was observed a few times. The V gene is TRBV12-3 or TRBV12-4, the J gene TRBJ2-1; tentative D call: TRBD1 (5 bases). The CDR3 runs to 14 residues. V dropped 5 bases and J dropped 5 bases, with 13 bases sitting between them. The CDR3 coding sequence is TGTGCCAGCAGTGACAGAAATACCCACAATGAGCAGTTCTTC. Amino acid sequence: CASSDRNTHNEQFF.

This clonotype has more than one count but fewer than ten. This chain links TRBV19 with TRBJ2-2; 10 bases align to TRBD2. Germline V gene sequence: CDR1 LNHDA, CDR2 SQIVND (reference sequence). With V trimmed by 7 bases and J by 0 bases, 8 bases remained unmatched. This CDR3 region has 17 residues. CDR3 in DNA: TGTGCCAGTACCCCCGGGCTAGCGGGAGCGAACACCGGGGAGCTGTTTTTT. Protein: CASTPGLAGANTGELFF.

The chain uses TRBV10-2 and TRBJ2-2; the match to TRBD1 covers 10 bases. V was pared by 4 bases and J by 5 bases, with 4 bases of the junction left unmatched. CDR1 and CDR2 from the germline V gene are WSHSY and SAAADI. This CDR3 has 15 residues. The CDR3 region is CASSADRGLTGELFF. CDR3 nucleotide sequence: TGCGCCAGCAGTGCTGACAGGGGGCTTACCGGGGAGCTGTTTTTT.

This clonotype ranks as medium-sized. The chain uses TRBV28 and TRBJ2-3; TRBD2 matches 8 bases. This CDR3 has 21 amino acids. Unmatched junction bases numbered 20, after V lost 3 bases and J lost 0 bases. Germline loops: CDR1 MDHEN, CDR2 SYDVKM. CDR3 coding DNA: TGTGCCAGCAGTTTCCCACTACACAATCCCGTTAGCGGGGCTAGCACAGATACGCAGTATTTT. This encodes CASSFPLHNPVSGASTDTQYF.

The rearrangement joins TRBV27 to TRBJ2-2; D is possibly TRBD2 (6 bases). The CDR3 runs to 15 residues. The V end was cut by 5 bases, the J end by 5 bases, with 15 bases between. The V gene's germline CDR1 is MNHEY and CDR2 SMNVEV (reference sequence). The CDR3 protein is CASSPRTGVTGELFF. As DNA, the CDR3 is TGTGCCAGCAGTCCTAGGACGGGAGTGACCGGGGAGCTGTTTTTT.

Ten or more counts support this clonotype. V and J are TRBV5-1 and TRBJ2-1, with a possible D match to TRBD1 (5 bases). V was cut by 2 bases and J by 2 bases, with 11 bases left in between. Germline V CDR1 and CDR2: SGHRS, YFSETQ. The CDR3 spans 15 residues. The CDR3 DNA is TGCGCCAGCAGCTTAGGTATAGGGGCCTACAATGAGCAGTTCTTC. Protein sequence: CASSLGIGAYNEQFF.

This clonotype is medium-sized. The J gene is TRBJ2-3, the V gene TRBV23-1; perhaps TRBD1 as D (5 bases). TRBV23-1 is assigned to the ORF class and has an uncertain function. Between the trimmed V and J ends, which lost 6 bases and 5 bases, there was a span of 18 bases. This CDR3 contains 15 residues. This CDR3 reads CASSQITKGQDTQYF. In nucleotides, the CDR3 is TGCGCCAGCAGCCAAATAACCAAGGGGCAAGATACGCAGTATTTT.

The table lists this clonotype with many counts. The chain couples TRBV7-2 to TRBJ2-7; D may be TRBD2 (6 bases). This CDR3 comprises 17 residues. V lost 0 bases and J lost 0, with 15 bases in between. From germline, CDR1 is SGHTA and CDR2 FQGNSA. CDR3 residues: CASSLAGGRRSSYEQYF. The CDR3 DNA is TGTGCCAGCAGCTTAGCCGGGGGACGTAGGAGCTCCTACGAGCAGTACTTC.

This clonotype was recorded at least ten times. The chain joins TRBV4-3 to TRBJ2-7, with 10 bases that match TRBD1. With V trimmed by 3 bases and J by 3 bases, 5 bases remained unmatched. CDR3 length equals 15 residues. CDR1 and CDR2 from the germline V gene are LGHNA and YSLEER. The CDR3 DNA reads as TGCGCCAGCAGCCATTCCGGGACAGGGGACTACGAGCAGTACTTC. Its protein product is CASSHSGTGDYEQYF.

This clonotype was seen many times. This chain links TRBV29-1 with TRBJ1-4; D possibly corresponds to TRBD1 (5 bases). V lost 7 bases and J 4 bases, leaving 13 bases between the germline ends. CDR3 length: 13 residues. The germline gives CDR1 SQVTM, CDR2 ANQGSEA. CDR3 nucleotides: TGCAGCGGGAGGTGGGGGTATAATGAAAAACTGTTTTTT. Its protein is CSGRWGYNEKLFF.

This clonotype was detected many times. The chain uses TRBV5-1 and TRBJ1-2; D might be TRBD1 (5 bases). The CDR3 spans 12 residues. Germline assignment: CDR1 SGHRS and CDR2 YFSETQ. Trimming shortened V by 4 bases and J by 7 bases, and 11 bases separated the two germline ends. The CDR3, as DNA: TGCGCCAGCAGCCGGACCGGGGGTGGCTACACCTTC. Amino acid sequence: CASSRTGGGYTF.

This clonotype was recorded at least ten times. This chain joins TRBV11-2 and TRBJ2-2; D not certain. Germline V gene lookup returns CDR1 SGHAT and CDR2 FQNNGV. The CDR3 consists of 15 residues. V was clipped by 2 bases and J by 3 bases, with 10 bases between them. The CDR3 sequence is CASSLSPSDTGELFF. CDR3 DNA sequence: TGTGCCAGCAGCTTAAGCCCCAGCGACACCGGGGAGCTGTTTTTT.

This clonotype was detected many times. The chain carries TRBV11-3 and TRBJ2-1; TRBD1 or TRBD2 may be the D gene (5 bases each). CDR1 is SGHNT and CDR2 is YENEEA in the germline V gene. With 5 bases removed from V and 5 bases from J, the gap between germline ends came to 13 bases. The CDR3 runs to 14 residues. CDR3 sequence (DNA): TGTGCCAGCAGCCATAAGAGGGGCCACAATGAGCAGTTCTTC. Its protein is CASSHKRGHNEQFF.

This clonotype has only a few counts. The chain employs TRBV20-1 and TRBJ2-1; 10 nucleotides agree with TRBD2. V lost 3 bases, J lost 8 bases, and 7 bases stayed unmatched. The germline gives CDR1 DFQATT, CDR2 SNEGSKA (reference sequence). The length of the CDR3 is 14 residues. This chain's CDR3 is CSARRLAGEYEQFF. CDR3 DNA sequence: TGCAGTGCTAGGCGGCTAGCGGGAGAGTATGAGCAGTTCTTC.

This clonotype was counted ten times or more. The chain employs TRBV7-9 and TRBJ1-1; D not resolved. The CDR3 is made up of 14 amino acids. The V and J ends lost 4 bases and 6 bases respectively, with 15 bases between them. Germline V gene lookup returns CDR1 SEHNR and CDR2 FQNEAQ (reference sequence). For the CDR3, the DNA is TGTGCCAGCAGCTCGACCAGTACCTCAGCTGAAGCTTTCTTT. This sequence encodes CASSSTSTSAEAFF.

Within the sample, this clonotype is medium-sized. The DNA of the CDR3 is TGTGCCAGCAGTTTAGAACTAGCGGGCTTGGGGGACCTTTACAATGAGCAGTTCTTC. Protein: CASSLELAGLGDLYNEQFF. The rearrangement uses TRBV12-3 or TRBV12-4 and TRBJ2-1, with 9 nucleotides matching TRBD2. J was trimmed by 4 bases and V by 1 base; bases with no gene match: 14. This CDR3 is built from 19 residues.

This clonotype was observed a handful of times. This chain links TRBV20-1 with TRBJ2-4; D is undetermined. Trimming took off 3 bases at V and 7 bases at J, with 7 bases between the two ends. The CDR3 spans 11 residues. Germline V gene lookup returns CDR1 DFQATT and CDR2 SNEGSKA (reference sequence). CDR3 sequence reads: CSASWNNIQYF. For the CDR3, the DNA is TGCAGTGCTAGTTGGAATAACATTCAGTACTTC.

This clonotype was counted a few times. The rearrangement joins TRBV6-2 or TRBV6-3 to TRBJ2-1; 10 bases match TRBD2. The length of the CDR3 is 14 residues. CDR1 and CDR2 from the germline V gene are MNHEY and SVGEGT. V shed 7 bases and J 7 bases; nucleotides not matched to a gene: 7. CDR3: CASTAGGGINEQFF. The CDR3 bases are TGTGCCAGCACAGCGGGAGGGGGGATTAATGAGCAGTTCTTC.

By sample share, this clonotype is medium-sized (0.01 to 0.1%). This sequence joins TRBV7-9 and TRBJ1-2; weak D call: TRBD1 (6 bases). Germline CDR1 reads SEHNR; CDR2 reads FQNEAQ (reference sequence). CDR3 length: 12 amino acids. V lost 3 bases and J lost 4, with 6 bases in between. CDR3 coding DNA: TGTGCCAGCAGCTTGACAGGCTATGGCTACACCTTC. It translates to CASSLTGYGYTF.

Ten or more counts support this clonotype. The V and J genes are TRBV7-2 and TRBJ2-5; 7 bases align to TRBD2. The length of the CDR3 is 15 residues. Per germline, CDR1 SGHTA and CDR2 FQGNSA. Trimming cost V 3 bases and J 10 bases; bases outside gene matches: 14. In DNA form, the CDR3 reads TGTGCCAGCAGCTTGGGGGGGGTTCAGAAATGGGACCAGTACTTC. This codes for CASSLGGVQKWDQYF.

This CDR3 reads CASRGGGSTLQFF. CDR3 nucleotide sequence: TGTGCCAGTAGGGGGGGGGGCTCCACCTTGCAGTTCTTC. The chain carries TRBV19 and TRBJ2-1; a possible D gene is TRBD2 (7 bases). The ends were cut back, 6 bases at V and 12 bases at J, with 18 bases in the middle. The CDR3 has 13 amino acids. Germline loops: CDR1 LNHDA, CDR2 SQIVND (reference sequence).

This clonotype has a count of ten or more. The chain has TRBV11-2 and TRBJ2-5; 7 nucleotides match TRBD2. The CDR3 runs 15 residues. The ends lost 4 bases at V and 4 bases at J; junction bases unmatched: 9. Germline loops: CDR1 SGHAT, CDR2 FQNNGV. The CDR3 DNA reads as TGTGCCAGCAGCTCCACTAGCGCTAAGTCAGAGACCCAGTACTTC. It is translated as CASSSTSAKSETQYF.